A selection of T cell receptor beta chains follows, all from one sample in a study of CD8 T cell repertoires and HIV-1 epitope variants. The assay was immunoSEQ multiplex PCR, and TCRdb's table has in-frame clones only and misses some. Among 95,000 or so clones, roughly 81% were seen once, and the ten largest hold roughly 24%. Material: uncultured baseline CD8+ T cells from peripheral blood mononuclear cells (PBMCs). The receptors stem from a male donor with HIV. The CDR3 runs from the conserved cysteine through the conserved F or W. Each record gives: clone size, D gene, J gene, V gene, CDR3 DNA, CDR3 protein. A D gene is named only where the DNA matches it firmly. Size is stated for part of the rows, as once, few or many counts, or as a class when the clone is expanded.

clone size: -; D gene: -; J gene: TRBJ2-3; V gene: TRBV9; CDR3 DNA: TGTGCCAGCAGCGTAGTGGCGGCCAAGGGGGGAGATACGCAGTATTTT; CDR3 protein: CASSVVAAKGGDTQYF
clone size: -; D gene: -; J gene: TRBJ2-7; V gene: TRBV7-9; CDR3 DNA: TGTGCCAGCAGCTTGGGCCCCCAGGCCTACGAGCAGTACTTC; CDR3 protein: CASSLGPQAYEQYF
clone size: -; D gene: TRBD2; J gene: TRBJ2-3; V gene: TRBV5-1; CDR3 DNA: TGCGCCAGCGGCGCTAGCGGTTTTAGCACAGATACGCAGTATTTT; CDR3 protein: CASGASGFSTDTQYF
clone size: -; D gene: TRBD2; J gene: TRBJ2-7; V gene: TRBV7-2; CDR3 DNA: TGTGCCAGCAGCCAAACTGGACTAGCTGGCTACGAGCAGTACTTC; CDR3 protein: CASSQTGLAGYEQYF
clone size: once; D gene: -; J gene: TRBJ2-3; V gene: TRBV19; CDR3 DNA: TGTGCCAGTAGTATAACCGAAGGGTCTACGCAGTATTTT; CDR3 protein: CASSITEGSTQYF
clone size: once; D gene: TRBD1; J gene: TRBJ1-1; V gene: TRBV7-2; CDR3 DNA: TGTGCCACCGGGGACAGTCTGAACACTGAAGCTTTCTTT; CDR3 protein: CATGDSLNTEAFF
clone size: -; D gene: TRBD2; J gene: TRBJ2-1; V gene: TRBV4-2; CDR3 DNA: TGTGCCAGCACCCTGACTAGCGGGAGTTACAATGAGCAGTTCTTC; CDR3 protein: CASTLTSGSYNEQFF
clone size: -; D gene: -; J gene: TRBJ2-3; V gene: TRBV5-1; CDR3 DNA: TGCGCCAGCAGCTACAGGTCCACAGATACGCAGTATTTT; CDR3 protein: CASSYRSTDTQYF
clone size: few; D gene: TRBD1; J gene: TRBJ2-7; V gene: TRBV27; CDR3 DNA: TGTGCCAGCAGGGGGTTCGACAGGGTCTACGAGCAGTACTTC; CDR3 protein: CASRGFDRVYEQYF
clone size: -; D gene: -; J gene: TRBJ2-5; V gene: TRBV2; CDR3 DNA: TGTGCCAGCAGGGGGGACTCGAACACCGAGACCCAGTACTTC; CDR3 protein: CASRGDSNTETQYF
clone size: many; D gene: TRBD1; J gene: TRBJ2-1; V gene: TRBV5-1; CDR3 DNA: TGCGCCAGCAGCTCACCGGGACAGGGGGGCTATGAGCAGTTCTTC; CDR3 protein: CASSSPGQGGYEQFF
clone size: medium-sized; D gene: TRBD2; J gene: TRBJ2-1; V gene: TRBV2; CDR3 DNA: TGTGCCAGCAAGATGACTAGCGGGTACAATGAGCAGTTCTTC; CDR3 protein: CASKMTSGYNEQFF
clone size: -; D gene: TRBD2; J gene: TRBJ2-1; V gene: TRBV7-2; CDR3 DNA: TGTGCCAGCAGCTTAGCACTAGCGGGGGGAGATGAGCAGTTCTTC; CDR3 protein: CASSLALAGGDEQFF
clone size: -; D gene: -; J gene: TRBJ1-2; V gene: TRBV27; CDR3 DNA: TGTGCCAGCAGTTTACAGGGCCGGAACTATGGCTACACCTTC; CDR3 protein: CASSLQGRNYGYTF
clone size: -; D gene: -; J gene: TRBJ2-5; V gene: TRBV4-3; CDR3 DNA: TGCGCCAGCAGCCAAGAAGTCCCCGGCCACCGAGAGACCCAGTACTTC; CDR3 protein: CASSQEVPGHRETQYF
clone size: -; D gene: -; J gene: TRBJ2-1; V gene: TRBV19; CDR3 DNA: TGTGCCAGTAGTGGTTGGGGTAGCTCCTACAATGAGCAGTTCTTC; CDR3 protein: CASSGWGSSYNEQFF
clone size: -; D gene: -; J gene: TRBJ1-1; V gene: TRBV4-2; CDR3 DNA: TGTGCCAGCAGCCGGCGGGGGGCTAACACTGAAGCTTTCTTT; CDR3 protein: CASSRRGANTEAFF
clone size: -; D gene: TRBD1; J gene: TRBJ2-5; V gene: TRBV19; CDR3 DNA: TGTGCCAGTAGTCGACAGGGGCCCCAAGAGACCCAGTACTTC; CDR3 protein: CASSRQGPQETQYF
clone size: -; D gene: -; J gene: TRBJ2-7; V gene: TRBV18; CDR3 DNA: TGTGCCAGCTCACCACCAGGGACGAGTCGAGAAGGGCAGTACTTC; CDR3 protein: CASSPPGTSREGQYF
clone size: -; D gene: -; J gene: TRBJ1-4; V gene: TRBV19; CDR3 DNA: TGTGCCAGTAGTCTCCAGGGACAACGTGAAAAACTGTTTTTT; CDR3 protein: CASSLQGQREKLFF
clone size: -; D gene: TRBD2; J gene: TRBJ2-3; V gene: TRBV11-2; CDR3 DNA: TGTGCCAGCAGCTTAATGGAAGCGGGAGGGACCACAGATACGCAGTATTTT; CDR3 protein: CASSLMEAGGTTDTQYF
clone size: -; D gene: TRBD1; J gene: TRBJ2-1; V gene: TRBV14; CDR3 DNA: TGTGCCAGCAGCCAAAACAGGGGCCTACGCAACAATGAGCAGTTCTTC; CDR3 protein: CASSQNRGLRNNEQFF
clone size: -; D gene: TRBD1; J gene: TRBJ2-7; V gene: TRBV5-1; CDR3 DNA: TGCGCCAGCACCCAAACCATAGGGGGCCCCTACGAGCAGTACTTC; CDR3 protein: CASTQTIGGPYEQYF
clone size: once; D gene: -; J gene: TRBJ1-2; V gene: TRBV13; CDR3 DNA: TGTGCCAGCAGGAGGTGGGGCTCTTACTATGGCTACACCTTC; CDR3 protein: CASRRWGSYYGYTF
clone size: -; D gene: -; J gene: TRBJ1-2; V gene: TRBV4-3; CDR3 DNA: TGCGCCAGCAGCCAATCGCGACACTATGGCTACACCTTC; CDR3 protein: CASSQSRHYGYTF
clone size: -; D gene: -; J gene: TRBJ2-7; V gene: TRBV20-1; CDR3 DNA: TGCAGTGCGGGCGCCCACTGGGAGCAGTACTTC; CDR3 protein: CSAGAHWEQYF
clone size: -; D gene: -; J gene: TRBJ2-3; V gene: TRBV7-3; CDR3 DNA: TGTGCCAGCAGCCGGGGGCGAGGTAGCACAGATACGCAGTATTTT; CDR3 protein: CASSRGRGSTDTQYF
clone size: few; D gene: TRBD1; J gene: TRBJ1-1; V gene: TRBV6-4; CDR3 DNA: TGTGCCAGCAGGGCACAGGGGTGGGACACTGAAGCTTTCTTT; CDR3 protein: CASRAQGWDTEAFF
clone size: -; D gene: -; J gene: TRBJ2-2; V gene: TRBV9; CDR3 DNA: TGTGCCAGCAGTGAGAGCGGTTGGGGCAACACCGGGGAGCTGTTTTTT; CDR3 protein: CASSESGWGNTGELFF
clone size: -; D gene: TRBD2; J gene: TRBJ2-7; V gene: TRBV28; CDR3 DNA: TGTGCCAGCAGTGAACTCCTAACTAGCGACTACGAGCAGTACTTC; CDR3 protein: CASSELLTSDYEQYF
clone size: -; D gene: -; J gene: TRBJ1-6; V gene: TRBV9; CDR3 DNA: TGTGCCAGCAGCGTAGATGGGGCTAGGTATTCACCCCTCCACTTT; CDR3 protein: CASSVDGARYSPLHF
clone size: -; D gene: -; J gene: TRBJ2-7; V gene: TRBV4-2; CDR3 DNA: TGTGCCAGCAGTAAGCTATTGACCCGGGCGGACCTGGGAGTTTACGAGCAGTACTTC; CDR3 protein: CASSKLLTRADLGVYEQYF
clone size: -; D gene: -; J gene: TRBJ2-7; V gene: TRBV7-2; CDR3 DNA: TGTGCCAGCAGCTTACCCCGGGGCGAGCAGTACTTC; CDR3 protein: CASSLPRGEQYF
clone size: -; D gene: -; J gene: TRBJ1-5; V gene: TRBV4-2; CDR3 DNA: TGTGCCAGCAGCCAAGACGAATATCAGCCCCAGCATTTT; CDR3 protein: CASSQDEYQPQHF
clone size: -; D gene: TRBD2; J gene: TRBJ2-2; V gene: TRBV27; CDR3 DNA: TGTGCCAGCAGTTTTGGCTCGGGGGGGCCCCCCGGGGAGCTGTTTTTT; CDR3 protein: CASSFGSGGPPGELFF
clone size: -; D gene: -; J gene: TRBJ2-4; V gene: TRBV7-9; CDR3 DNA: TGTGCCAGCAGCTTACCCGTTACAGGAGCCAAAAACATTCAGTACTTC; CDR3 protein: CASSLPVTGAKNIQYF
clone size: -; D gene: -; J gene: TRBJ2-7; V gene: TRBV9; CDR3 DNA: TGTGCCAGCAGTAGGGGGAACTACGAGCAGTACTTC; CDR3 protein: CASSRGNYEQYF
clone size: -; D gene: TRBD1; J gene: TRBJ1-2; V gene: TRBV5-1; CDR3 DNA: TGCGCCAGCAGCTTGGAAGGGGGCTCTGGGGATGGCTACACCTTC; CDR3 protein: CASSLEGGSGDGYTF
clone size: -; D gene: TRBD1; J gene: TRBJ2-7; V gene: TRBV5-6; CDR3 DNA: TGTGCCAGCAGCTTAATACAGGGGTGGGACGAGCAGTACTTC; CDR3 protein: CASSLIQGWDEQYF
clone size: few; D gene: TRBD1; J gene: TRBJ2-7; V gene: TRBV28; CDR3 DNA: TGTGCCAGCAGGGGACAGACCTTCTCCTACGAGCAGTACTTC; CDR3 protein: CASRGQTFSYEQYF
clone size: -; D gene: -; J gene: TRBJ2-6; V gene: TRBV11-2; CDR3 DNA: TGTGCCAGCAGCTTTGGGCGGAGCTCTGGGGCCAACGTCCTGACTTTC; CDR3 protein: CASSFGRSSGANVLTF
clone size: -; D gene: TRBD1; J gene: TRBJ1-4; V gene: TRBV6-5; CDR3 DNA: TGTGCCAGCAGTTTAAGGACAGGCGACACTGGAGAAAAACTGTTTTTT; CDR3 protein: CASSLRTGDTGEKLFF
clone size: few; D gene: -; J gene: TRBJ2-7; V gene: TRBV6-6; CDR3 DNA: TGTGCCAGCAGTTACTCGATTACGACTCCTTCGGGTGAGCAGTACTTC; CDR3 protein: CASSYSITTPSGEQYF
clone size: -; D gene: -; J gene: TRBJ2-7; V gene: TRBV5-1; CDR3 DNA: TGCGCCAGCAGCTTGAGCGGGTCCCACGAGCAGTACTTC; CDR3 protein: CASSLSGSHEQYF
clone size: once; D gene: -; J gene: TRBJ2-7; V gene: TRBV7-9; CDR3 DNA: TGTGCCAGCAGCTTAGTACCAGGGTTCGAGCAGTACTTC; CDR3 protein: CASSLVPGFEQYF
clone size: -; D gene: TRBD2; J gene: TRBJ2-1; V gene: TRBV28; CDR3 DNA: TGTGCCAGCAGTCCTCCTGGCGGGAGGGCCAATGAGCAGTTCTTC; CDR3 protein: CASSPPGGRANEQFF
clone size: -; D gene: -; J gene: TRBJ1-5; V gene: TRBV18; CDR3 DNA: TGTGCCAGCTCTCTTGACAGGAATAGCAATCAGCCCCAGCATTTT; CDR3 protein: CASSLDRNSNQPQHF
clone size: -; D gene: -; J gene: TRBJ2-7; V gene: TRBV28; CDR3 DNA: TGTGCCAGCAGTTTGCGAAGGGGGTTCCCGGGGGAGCAGTACTTC; CDR3 protein: CASSLRRGFPGEQYF
clone size: once; D gene: TRBD1; J gene: TRBJ1-5; V gene: TRBV7-6; CDR3 DNA: TGTGCCAGCAGCTTAGCTCCGGACAGGGGGCTTCATCAGCCCCAGCATTTT; CDR3 protein: CASSLAPDRGLHQPQHF
clone size: -; D gene: -; J gene: TRBJ2-5; V gene: TRBV5-1; CDR3 DNA: TGCGCCAGCAGCTTGCAGGGTAACTTACAAGAGACCCAGTACTTC; CDR3 protein: CASSLQGNLQETQYF
clone size: many; D gene: -; J gene: TRBJ1-1; V gene: TRBV30; CDR3 DNA: TGTGCCACCGCGGAACAGGTGAACACTGAAGCTTTCTTT; CDR3 protein: CATAEQVNTEAFF